These 20 T cell receptor beta chains originate from one sample sequenced in a study of T cell responses to AZD1222 COVID-19 vaccine. Measured with immunoSEQ multiplex PCR; TCRdb has only the in-frame clones, and not every one. Of 120,000 or so clones detected, about 88% appear once; the ten largest clones hold more than 1.5%. Material: peripheral blood, obtained on day 0 of AZD1222 vaccination. All receptors come from an adult in good health.

The V call is TRBV5-1, the J call TRBJ1-2; 10 bases fit TRBD1. Germline assignment: CDR1 SGHRS and CDR2 YFSETQ. Trimming removed 4 bases from V and 8 bases from J; junction bases left unmatched: 5. This CDR3 is 13 amino acids long. The CDR3: CASSPGQGEGYTF. As DNA, the CDR3 is TGCGCCAGCAGCCCCGGACAGGGGGAAGGCTACACCTTC.

The chain uses TRBV5-1 and TRBJ1-5, with 10 bases matching TRBD1. The V gene's germline CDR1 is SGHRS and CDR2 YFSETQ. The length of the CDR3 is 14 residues. With V trimmed by 2 bases and J by 7 bases, 3 bases remained unmatched. The CDR3 DNA is TGCGCCAGCAGCTTCGGGACAGGGGAACAGCCCCAGCATTTT. This gives the protein CASSFGTGEQPQHF. Combining the CDR3 with reference TRBV5-1 and TRBJ1-5 gives the whole variable domain KAGVTQTPRYLIKTRGQQVTLSCSPISGHRSVSWYQQTPGQGLQFLFEYFSETQRNKGNFPGRFSGRQFSNSRSEMNVSTLELGDSALYLCASSFGTGEQPQHFGDGTRLSIL.

CDR3 DNA sequence: TGTGCCAGCAGCAAGAATCCGGGAGGAGTGGAGACCCAGTACTTC. Encoded protein: CASSKNPGGVETQYF. V and J are TRBV7-2 and TRBJ2-5, with 7 bases aligning to TRBD2. V shed 5 bases and J 5 bases; nucleotides not matched to a gene: 11. This CDR3 contains 15 residues. Germline V gene sequence: CDR1 SGHTA, CDR2 FQGNSA.

The chain has TRBV5-4 and TRBJ1-2; D unclear. V was trimmed by 2 bases and J by 4 bases, leaving 9 bases between them. The CDR3 is made up of 13 amino acids. The germline V gene encodes CDR1 SGHNT and CDR2 YYREEE (reference sequence). The CDR3 nucleotides read TGTGCCAGCAGCTTCTCGGCGTCCTATGGCTACACCTTC. Its translation: CASSFSASYGYTF. The variable domain in full, completed from reference TRBV5-4 and TRBJ1-2, reads ETGVTQSPTHLIKTRGQQVTLRCSSQSGHNTVSWYQQALGQGPQFIFQYYREEENGRGNFPPRFSGLQFPNYSSELNVNALELDDSALYLCASSFSASYGYTFGSGTRLTVV.

The chain uses TRBV13 and TRBJ2-3; D may be TRBD1 or TRBD2 (5 bases each). The CDR3 covers 14 residues. Germline CDR1 and CDR2: PRHDT and FYEKMQ (reference sequence). V was pared by 3 bases and J by 1 base, with 8 bases between. The CDR3 nucleotides read TGTGCCAGCAGCTTGGGGGTGGGCACAGATACGCAGTATTTT. Protein: CASSLGVGTDTQYF.

The J gene is TRBJ2-7, the V gene TRBV5-1; tentatively, D is TRBD1 (6 bases). The CDR3 has 14 amino acids. Germline V gene sequence: CDR1 SGHRS, CDR2 YFSETQ. V lost 4 bases and J lost 3, with 14 bases in between. The DNA for the CDR3 is TGCGCCAGCAGCCCGCCCAGGGGAGTCTACGAGCAGTACTTC. Translating it yields CASSPPRGVYEQYF.

V and J are TRBV12-3 or TRBV12-4 and TRBJ2-7, with D unclear. Trimming removed 3 bases at V and 2 bases at J, with 8 bases between. The CDR3 totals 13 residues. The CDR3 sequence is CASSFRSTYEQYF. The DNA for the CDR3 is TGTGCCAGCAGTTTTAGGTCCACCTACGAGCAGTACTTC.

This clone was observed a handful of times. The chain uses TRBV6-5 and TRBJ1-1; D not certain. This CDR3 has 13 residues. In germline, CDR1 is MNHEY, CDR2 SVGAGI. V lost 7 bases and J 1 base, leaving 10 bases between the germline ends. The CDR3 nucleotides read TGTGCCAGCACCCTCTTCGCGAACACTGAAGCTTTCTTT. Its protein is CASTLFANTEAFF.

This clone has a single count. This chain joins TRBV30 and TRBJ1-2; a possible D gene is TRBD1 (5 bases). The germline V gene has CDR1 GTSNPN and CDR2 SVGIG (reference sequence). The CDR3 sequence is 11 residues long. The germline V and J ends were trimmed by 3 bases and 7 bases, with 9 bases remaining between them. In DNA form, the CDR3 reads TGTGCCTGGAGCGGTGGGGGTGGCTACACCTTC. Translated, it gives CAWSGGGGYTF.

The chain has TRBV6-6 and TRBJ1-5, with 10 nucleotides matching TRBD1. The germline V gene encodes CDR1 MNHNY and CDR2 SVGAGI (reference sequence). This CDR3 spans 15 amino acids. Trimming removed 2 bases from V and 4 bases from J; junction bases left unmatched: 2. The DNA of the CDR3 is TGTGCCAGCAGTTACCTGGACAGGGGGAATCAGCCCCAGCATTTT. Its translation: CASSYLDRGNQPQHF.

The rearrangement links TRBV3-1 (or the pseudogene TRBV3-2) to TRBJ2-2; 7 positions match TRBD1. The germline CDR1 and CDR2 sequences are LGHDT and YNNKEL (reference sequence). This CDR3 is built from 15 residues. J gave up 2 bases and V 3 bases, and 3 bases lay outside the gene matches. CDR3 sequence reads: CASSHGTANTGELFF. The CDR3 coding sequence is TGTGCCAGCAGCCACGGGACAGCCAACACCGGGGAGCTGTTTTTT.

V is TRBV7-9 and J is TRBJ1-4; 7 bases match TRBD1. The CDR3 is made up of 15 amino acids. The germline V gene has CDR1 SEHNR and CDR2 FQNEAQ (reference sequence). V dropped 4 bases and J dropped 1; count of bases not matched to a gene: 3. The CDR3 protein is CASSSNRGTNEKLFF. DNA for the CDR3: TGTGCCAGCAGCTCAAACAGGGGAACTAATGAAAAACTGTTTTTT.

This chain joins TRBV7-9 and TRBJ2-3, with TRBD2 matching 8 bases. Germline values: CDR1 SEHNR, CDR2 FQNEAQ (reference sequence). There are 18 residues in the CDR3. Trimming took 1 base from V and 1 from J; bases not matched to a gene: 10. CDR3 nucleotide sequence: TGTGCCAGCAGCTTAGTTCGGACTAGCACTTCACGCACAGATACGCAGTATTTT. Amino acids: CASSLVRTSTSRTDTQYF.

The chain joins TRBV2 to TRBJ1-4; D is ambiguous. Trimming shortened V by 7 bases and J by 7 bases, and 16 bases separated the two germline ends. The V gene's germline CDR1 is SNHLY and CDR2 FYNNEI. This CDR3 is built from 14 residues. CDR3 nucleotides: TGTGCCAGCACTCAATTCGGGGAGGGTGAAAAACTGTTTTTT. This codes for CASTQFGEGEKLFF.

The rearrangement uses TRBV11-2 and TRBJ2-3; TRBD2 matches at 7 bases. Germline V gives CDR1 SGHAT, CDR2 FQNNGV. The CDR3 has 16 residues. After removal of 7 bases from V and 4 bases from J, the junction contained 14 bases not matched to a gene. The CDR3 region has the DNA TGTGCCAGCAACTCTTTTTATCTGGGGAGGGCAGATACGCAGTATTTT. Translating it yields CASNSFYLGRADTQYF.

The V call is TRBV7-8, the J call TRBJ2-7, with 9 nucleotides matching TRBD1. V shed 1 base, J shed 7 bases, and the junction held 8 bases outside the gene matches. The CDR3 has 15 residues. Germline V gene sequence: CDR1 SGHVS, CDR2 FQNEAQ. The CDR3 reads CASSLVWTGAGEQYF. CDR3 DNA sequence: TGTGCCAGCAGCTTAGTTTGGACAGGGGCAGGAGAGCAGTACTTC.

The DNA for the CDR3 is TGTGCCAGTAGTATATGGACAGGGGCCTATAGCAATCAGCCCCAGCATTTT. It yields the protein CASSIWTGAYSNQPQHF. The chain couples TRBV19 to TRBJ1-5; 9 bases are shared with TRBD1. Looked up from germline, CDR1 is LNHDA and CDR2 is SQIVND (reference sequence). This CDR3 has 17 amino acids. Unmatched junction bases numbered 5, after V lost 2 bases and J lost 0 bases.

This chain uses TRBV9 with TRBJ1-2, with D perhaps matching TRBD1 (5 bases). CDR1 is SGDLS and CDR2 is YYNGEE in the germline V gene. Trimming took off 0 bases at V and 5 bases at J, with 14 bases between the two ends. The CDR3 length is 15 residues. Here the CDR3 reads CASSVGTSIPYGYTF. In nucleotides, the CDR3 is TGTGCCAGCAGCGTAGGGACATCTATCCCGTATGGCTACACCTTC.

This sequence joins TRBV5-1 and TRBJ1-2, with D possibly TRBD1 on 6 matching bases. The CDR3 spans 15 residues. From germline, CDR1 is SGHRS and CDR2 YFSETQ. V lost 0 bases to trimming and J lost 0 bases, with 9 bases between them. CDR3 DNA: TGCGCCAGCAGCTTGGGACAGGCGACTAACTATGGCTACACCTTC. It translates to CASSLGQATNYGYTF.

The rearrangement uses TRBV2 and TRBJ1-5; possible D gene TRBD1, 6 bases. This CDR3 contains 15 residues. Trimming stripped 6 bases from V and 0 bases from J, with 12 bases between. The germline gives CDR1 SNHLY, CDR2 FYNNEI. Here the CDR3 reads CASRVTGNSNQPQHF. The CDR3 nucleotides are TGTGCCAGCAGAGTGACAGGCAATAGCAATCAGCCCCAGCATTTT.